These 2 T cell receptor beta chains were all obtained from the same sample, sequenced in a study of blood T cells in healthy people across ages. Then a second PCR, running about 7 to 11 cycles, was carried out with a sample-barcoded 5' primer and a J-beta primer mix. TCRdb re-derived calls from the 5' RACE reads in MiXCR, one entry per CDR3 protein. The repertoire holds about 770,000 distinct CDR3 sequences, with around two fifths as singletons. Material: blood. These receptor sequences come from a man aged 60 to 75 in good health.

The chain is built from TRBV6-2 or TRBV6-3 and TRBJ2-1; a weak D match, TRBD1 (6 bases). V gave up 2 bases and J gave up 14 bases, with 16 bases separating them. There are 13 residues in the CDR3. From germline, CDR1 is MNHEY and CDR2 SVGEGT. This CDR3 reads CASSYRQEDSKFF. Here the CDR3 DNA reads TGTGCCAGCAGTTACCGACAGGAAGATAGCAAGTTCTTC.

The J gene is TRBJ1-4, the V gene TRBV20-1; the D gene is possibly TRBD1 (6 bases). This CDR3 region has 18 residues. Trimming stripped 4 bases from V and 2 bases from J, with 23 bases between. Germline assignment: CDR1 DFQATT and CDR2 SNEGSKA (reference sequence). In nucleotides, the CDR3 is TGCAGTGCTACCCAGGGGTGGGCCGCGCGGGGTACTAATGAAAAACTGTTTTTT. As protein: CSATQGWAARGTNEKLFF.